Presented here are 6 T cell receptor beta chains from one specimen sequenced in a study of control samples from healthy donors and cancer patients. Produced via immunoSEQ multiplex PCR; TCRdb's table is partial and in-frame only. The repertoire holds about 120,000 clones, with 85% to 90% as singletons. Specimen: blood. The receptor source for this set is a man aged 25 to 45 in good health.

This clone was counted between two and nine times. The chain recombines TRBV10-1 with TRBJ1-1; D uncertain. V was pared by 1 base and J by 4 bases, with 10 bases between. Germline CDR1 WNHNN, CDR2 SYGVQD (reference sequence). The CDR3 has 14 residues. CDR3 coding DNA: TGCGCCAGCAGTGAGTATGGCCTTGGCACTGAAGCTTTCTTT. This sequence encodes CASSEYGLGTEAFF.

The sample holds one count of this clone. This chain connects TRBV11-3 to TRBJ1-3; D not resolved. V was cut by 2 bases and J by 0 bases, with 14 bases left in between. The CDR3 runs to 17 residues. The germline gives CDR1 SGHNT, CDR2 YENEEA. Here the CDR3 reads CASSLTPRPFSGNTIYF. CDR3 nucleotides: TGTGCCAGCAGCTTAACTCCCCGGCCCTTCTCTGGAAACACCATATATTTT.

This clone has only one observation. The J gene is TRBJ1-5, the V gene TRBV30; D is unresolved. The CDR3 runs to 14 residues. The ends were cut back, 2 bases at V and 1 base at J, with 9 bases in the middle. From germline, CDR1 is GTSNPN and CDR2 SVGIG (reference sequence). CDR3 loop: CAWSLGISNQPQHF. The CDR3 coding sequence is TGTGCCTGGAGTCTAGGGATAAGCAATCAGCCCCAGCATTTT.

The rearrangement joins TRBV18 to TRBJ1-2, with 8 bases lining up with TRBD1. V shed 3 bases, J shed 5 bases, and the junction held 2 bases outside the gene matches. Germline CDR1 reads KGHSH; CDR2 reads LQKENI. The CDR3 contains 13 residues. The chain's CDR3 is CASSPGTGYGYTF. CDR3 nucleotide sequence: TGTGCCAGCTCACCCGGGACAGGTTATGGCTACACCTTC.

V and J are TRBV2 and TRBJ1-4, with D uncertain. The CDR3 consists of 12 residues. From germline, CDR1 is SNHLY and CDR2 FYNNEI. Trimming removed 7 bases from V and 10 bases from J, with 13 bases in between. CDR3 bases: TGTGCCAGCAATGGAGGCGGAGTAAAACTGTTTTTT. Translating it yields CASNGGGVKLFF.

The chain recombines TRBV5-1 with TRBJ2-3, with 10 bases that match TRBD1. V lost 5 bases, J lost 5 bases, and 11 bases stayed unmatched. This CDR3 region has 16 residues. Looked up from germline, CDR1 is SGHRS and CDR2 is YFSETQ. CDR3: CASRAPGQGRKDTQYF. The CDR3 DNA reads TGCGCCAGCAGAGCACCGGGACAGGGGCGGAAAGATACGCAGTATTTT. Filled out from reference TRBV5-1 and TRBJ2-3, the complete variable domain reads KAGVTQTPRYLIKTRGQQVTLSCSPISGHRSVSWYQQTPGQGLQFLFEYFSETQRNKGNFPGRFSGRQFSNSRSEMNVSTLELGDSALYLCASRAPGQGRKDTQYFGPGTRLTVL.